The TCR beta chain described here comes from a study of blood T cell repertoires in COVID-19. The protocol was immunoSEQ multiplex PCR, while the TCRdb copy is restricted to in-frame clones and leaves out a portion. Among approximately 200,000 clones listed, under 85% were seen once. Germline CDR1 KGHDR, CDR2 SFDVKD. Trimming took 1 base from V and 15 from J; bases not matched to a gene: 9. CDR3 size: 16 residues. Source material: peripheral blood. This clonotype originated in a man between 60 and 75 years old with active or convalescent COVID-19. The chain is built from TRBV24-1 and TRBJ2-1; 15 bases agree with TRBD2. CDR3 DNA: TGTGCCACCAGTGATTTCTCAGGACTAGCGGGAGGGCCGAGGTTCTTC. Its translation: CATSDFSGLAGGPRFF.